The following is a TCR beta chain sequence with its context. With iRepertoire HTBI primers and Arm-PCR of CDR3 regions, TCR beta libraries were built. TCRdb redid the calling of the multiplex PCR reads with MiXCR, one entry per CDR3 protein. The table lists 300,000 to 350,000 distinct CDR3 sequences, around a fifth of them singletons. This sample is drawn from a study of regulatory T cells in long-lasting Graves disease. Described time point: persistent/refractory GD, antithyroid drugs over 5 years with positive TRAb. Construction of the TCR library relied on RNA isolated from PBMCs. Germline V gene sequence: CDR1 LGHDT, CDR2 YNNKEL (reference sequence). Trimming took 1 base from V and 7 from J, leaving 8 bases between them. This CDR3 has 13 residues.

The V and J genes are TRBV3-1 and TRBJ1-5; D unresolved. Here the sequenced sample was peripheral blood mononuclear cells (PBMCs), taken when the disease was refractory, from a patient treated with antithyroid drugs. The sequence was collected from a female donor with Graves disease. The CDR3 protein is CASSQGSEQPQHF. In DNA, the CDR3 is TGTGCCAGCAGCCAAGGGAGCGAGCAGCCCCAGCATTTT. Full variable domain (remainder filled in from reference TRBV3-1 and TRBJ1-5): DTAVSQTPKYLVTQMGNDKSIKCEQNLGHDTMYWYKQDSKKFLKIMFSYNNKELIINETVPNRFSPKSPDKAHLNLHINSLELGDSAVYFCASSQGSEQPQHFGDGTRLSIL.